This T cell receptor (beta chain) appears in the sequencing data of a study of cytomegalovirus exposure and HLA in healthy donors (dated by TCRdb to the late 2010s). At the level of the whole study: An earlier analysis of some 500 of the donors reported about 250 Gb of sequence data and more than 90 million unique TCR beta sequences from about 200 million T cells. The study aimed to test whether cataloging public T cell receptors could reveal signatures of past pathogen exposure. The T cell repertoires of 700 or so subjects were profiled by immunosequencing and related to cytomegalovirus serostatus. Across 398 genotyped donors of the cohort, an average of about 240,000 unique TCR beta nucleotide sequences per donor were sequenced, and roughly a sixth of those sequences were non-productive. The number of typed donors differed by locus: roughly 620-640 for A, B, C, DRB1 and DQB1; some 500 for DQA1; 606 for DPA1; and roughly 490 for DPB1. The genetic ancestry cluster associated with self-reported Caucasian donors included 65% to 90% of the roughly 410 genotyped donors. Both class I and class II loci were covered by HLA typing, at four-digit resolution. To study patterns of TCR occurrence, a later analysis re-analyzed previously published TCR beta repertoires from 700 or so donors and added high-resolution HLA genotyping. Donor age, sex, ethnicity and CMV serostatus were collected together with the repertoire data. All discovery cohort repertoires had been generated on a single sequencing platform. Four or five DR-DQ haplotypes were handled as single units for association and clustering because linkage in the cohort was strong. High-throughput TCR immunosequencing, statistical association of individual TCRs with disease status, and machine learning were combined to predict cytomegalovirus infection status. The later analysis used no new phenotypic data to find candidate immune exposures, relying instead on TCR beta sequences and their occurrence across donors. An earlier analysis of a few hundred of the donors applied high-throughput TCR beta sequencing to assess whether each TCR beta V gene segment acted as functional or pseudogenic. Genome-wide SNP genotypes for about three fifths of the roughly 700 donors were used in a later genetic analysis, which treated that subset as a discovery cohort. In addition to the first cohort of hundreds of subjects, a separate validation cohort of under 150 different subjects was used. Roughly 300 gigabases of sequencing data and approximately 85 million unique TCR sequences were included in an early release covering under 650 HLA-typed donors.

Remarks on this clone: The clone's antigen remains unknown. No per-base quality is available; no much larger clone lies one base away.

Preparation of the library involved the immunoSEQ multiplex PCR assay. For the multiplex PCR, a mixture combining 60 forward primers for TCR Vbeta segments and 13 reverse primers for TCR Jbeta segments was used. A multiplex PCR assay on genomic DNA amplified the CDR3 region of rearranged TCR beta genes. The Illumina HiSeq System was used to sequence the amplified TCR beta libraries as 87-base-pair reads. The authors processed their data as follows. In a later analysis, tens of millions of unique TCR beta chains were counted across the 500 to 850 repertoires, and roughly 11 million of these chains were shared by at least two donors. A nearest-neighbor algorithm error-corrected the raw reads and collapsed the reads into unique sequences, merging closely related sequences to remove PCR and sequencing errors. CDR3 sequences were aligned to IMGT reference sequences to assign V, D and J gene segments. Each retained sequence needed at least a six-nucleotide match to both a V gene segment and a J gene segment. A rearrangement counted as productive if the CDR3 had no stop codons and remained in frame with V and J, and every other rearrangement counted as non-productive. CDR3 was defined by IMGT convention, running from the second conserved V-encoded cysteine to the conserved J-encoded phenylalanine. In an earlier analysis of just under 600 of the donors, sequences lacking an unambiguous match to a single V gene segment were excluded. In an earlier analysis of approximately 610 of the donors, V segments were called functional above 56.7% productive rearrangements and were called segregating when the between-donor standard deviation exceeded 5%. To diagnose cytomegalovirus status from the catalog of TCR beta chain sequences, a statistical classification framework was built. In a later analysis, TCR nucleotide sequences were compared against IMGT/GENE-DB human TR gene sequences so that V and J genes could be assigned. The TCRdist pipeline was used in a later analysis to assign CDR3 sequences and most-parsimonious VDJ recombination scenarios. A later analysis defined each TCR beta chain by its CDR3 amino acid sequence plus V-gene family, and excluded reads lacking a unique V-gene family. In a later analysis, approximately 640 highly shared, low-generation-probability nucleotide sequences were removed to address suspected cross-contamination and a sequencing artifact. In a later analysis, a clonal expansion index for each public chain was calculated from normalized within-repertoire ranks of inferred template counts. In a later analysis, generation probabilities were computed with a VDJ recombination model fitted to out-of-frame rearrangements, and the resulting probabilities were checked against IGoR. In a later analysis, TCR-TCR, TCR-HLA and TCR-CMV co-occurrence was scored with hypergeometric tests, and a repertoire-size bias correction was applied to TCR pairs. A later analysis estimated false discovery rates by permuting HLA or CMV assignments 20 times. In a later analysis, co-occurring TCRs were grouped using DBSCAN, and TCRdist sequence similarity was added for clustering within HLA-allele-positive subsets. Co-occurrence clustering excluded repertoires with fewer than 30,000 or more than 120,000 public chains, plus five with anomalous nucleotide sharing. Held by TCRdb, this immuneACCESS table contains in-frame sequences only and omits some clones. Under half of the omission traces to an unresolved V gene where checked; the cause of the rest is unknown. From that table come the V and J calls and clone size; the DNA was used to work out D and trimming. This sample comprises 90,000 to 150,000 clones, over 75% of them detected only once. In total, the top ten clones hold around 1.5% of the sample.

The cohort consisted of 666 healthy bone marrow donors. At the time of sampling, every cohort member was nominally healthy, though immune exposures that went unrecorded were likely present. The donor was CMV seronegative and was included in the group of over 300 seronegative cohort members. A peripheral blood sample was provided by each donor, and peripheral blood mononuclear cells were used for TCR beta sequencing. Genomic DNA was extracted from the blood cell samples with the Qiagen DNeasy Blood Extraction Kit. V lost 6 bases and J lost 9 bases, and the count of bases not matched to a germline gene is 6. The CDR3, from cysteine to phenylalanine, totals 13 residues. Only CDR3 DNA remains: 39 bases, in frame from the first base. The CDR1 and CDR2 encoded by the germline V gene are SNHLY and FYNNEI. What the authors observed across the whole study: According to the authors, the approach could potentially be generalized to other disease states and immunological phenotypes. In both the original and validation cohorts, the classifier was reported to diagnose cytomegalovirus status with high specificity and sensitivity. The study gave a list of 150 to 200 TCR beta chains associated with cytomegalovirus. Assigning TCR associations to individual alleles was difficult when HLA alleles, especially DR and DQ, strongly co-occurred. The 87-base-pair reads could not distinguish some IMGT-functional V segments, including TRBV6-2 and TRBV6-3, so those segments were excluded. Seventeen rarely observed V segments, including chromosome 9 orphons, were excluded from the earlier analysis of just under 600 of the donors because counts were too low. Sequencing depth was assumed to be roughly uniform across donors in the presence/absence analyses, though that assumption may not hold. Broadly in line with IMGT annotations, most TCR beta V segments showed up in productive rearrangements about 87% or about 30% of the time in an earlier analysis of around 550 of the donors. In a later genetic analysis, fewer N-insertions in productive TCRs were reported among donors in an Asian-associated ancestry cluster than the approximately 670-donor mean. The sequencing pipeline was judged likely to have produced a cluster of highly shared sequence variants as a technical artifact. V-gene and J-gene trimming of TCR beta chains was associated with a missense DCLRE1C variant in a later genetic analysis, and the association was replicated in an independent cohort. Several of the top co-occurrence clusters appeared to be linked to parvovirus B19, influenza, CMV and Epstein-Barr virus, according to a later analysis. In vitro tests confirmed that a few of the cytomegalovirus-associated TCR beta chains recognize cytomegalovirus antigens. While some public TCRs were present in many individuals, most TCR sequences turned up only very rarely across donors. Compared with equally common non-associated chains, HLA-associated TCR beta chains in a later analysis were more clonally expanded and had lower generation probabilities. According to a later analysis, most CMV-associated TCR beta chains appeared to be HLA-restricted, and the HLA associations seemed to be driven largely by CMV exposure. In a later analysis, more than 15,000 TCR beta sequences were associated with specific HLA alleles at a false discovery rate of 0.05. This cohort had only TCR beta chains sequenced, and the lack of alpha or paired-chain data limited which features could be detected. Because some donors lacked HLA typing at each locus, the association tests relied only on the typed subset. In a later analysis, TCR association rates were found to vary across HLA loci, with the most associated TCRs seen for DRB1 alleles and the fewest for HLA-C alleles. A further reported finding was that TCR beta sequences accurately predicted the HLA-A and HLA-B alleles for most subjects in the first cohort. Immune exposure information for the cohort was limited to CMV serostatus. Correlated functional status among segregating V segments might reflect linkage disequilibrium, but an unknown experimental factor could not be ruled out.

The sequenced sample consisted of PBMCs. This sequence uses TRBV2 and TRBJ1-5, with 9 bases in between that match TRBD1. This TCR was recovered from a woman aged 18 to 35 in good health and CMV-seronegative. The CDR3 protein is CASSLGQGSPQHF. The sequence in DNA is TGTGCCAGCAGCCTTGGACAGGGGTCGCCCCAGCATTTT.